The T cell receptor (beta chain) under discussion was sequenced for a study of memory CD4+ T cells and cytomegalovirus serostatus (dated by TCRdb to between 2017 and 2020). With regard to the full study: The roughly 35 healthy Belgian adults in the cohort included 9 who were CMV seropositive and around 25 who were CMV seronegative. To replicate a published TCR-based CMV serostatus classifier, the study sequenced CD4+ memory TCRbeta repertoires from a Belgian cohort whose cytomegalovirus serostatus was known.

On this clone itself: No antigen is known for it. The record has no base qualities; no much larger clone is one base away.

Beyond this particular receptor, the publication reports: CMV serostatus prediction reached a median bootstrapped AUC of 0.95 with the original framework and 0.91 with a US-trained random forest. Unlike the original study, which covered naive and memory CD4+ and CD8+ populations, the Belgian study sequenced only CD4+CD45RO+ memory cells. Of over 150 previously reported CMV-associated TCRbeta sequences, 60 to 85 appeared in the CD4+ memory repertoires, each in one to five individuals. The results were read as suggesting that the CMV-associated TCR signature is, for the most part, present in the CD4+ memory repertoire. On the Belgian cohort, the classifier built on the original framework reached a median bootstrapped AUC of nearly 0.96, with a 95% CI of 0.76-1.00.

The germline V gene supplies CDR1 MGHRA and CDR2 YSYEKL. Compared with germline, V lacks 4 bases and J lacks 4 bases; bases without a gene match: 9. Taken from cysteine to phenylalanine, the CDR3 has 16 residues. CDR3 DNA only is kept here, 48 bases in frame from base 1. A FACSAria II was used to sort memory CD4+ T cells, defined as single viable CD3+CD4+CD8-CD45RO+ cells. CMV serostatus was assessed using a Roche Elecsys assay, by which serum IgG against CMV pp150, pp28, p38 and p52 was detected. Following thawing, total CD4+ T cells were enriched through positive selection using CD4 magnetic microbeads. The samples came from a different study that was designed specifically to examine the CD4+ T cell memory repertoire. Following standard operating procedures, peripheral blood mononuclear cells were isolated and cryopreserved, while serum was kept at -80 degrees C. Staining used CD3-PerCP (BW264/56), CD4-APC (RPA-T4), CD45RO-PE (UCHT1) and CD8-Pacific Orange (3B5) antibodies, with Sytox blue excluding non-viable cells.

The Quick-DNA Microprep Kit was used to extract genomic DNA from the sorted cells. TCRbeta DNA was amplified with the immunoSEQ hsTCRbeta kit following the manufacturer's protocol. TCRbeta libraries were sequenced on an Illumina MiSeq instrument. From the authors' description of their analysis: Once out-of-frame sequences had been removed, a few million distinct TCRbeta sequences were left, which works out to an average of about 66,813 per individual. Each individual was scored using the number of around 180 previously reported CMV-associated TCRbeta sequences that the individual carried and the total number of productive distinct TCRbeta sequences. A beta-binomial model was reimplemented in Python, and random forests from scikit-learn, run with default parameters, were trained on data from the US cohort. Classifier performance on the Belgian cohort was summarized as median AUC with percentile confidence intervals over 10,000 bootstrap iterations. TCRdb re-hosts the immuneACCESS table, in-frame sequences only. Its copies lack some clones; in the studies checked, an unresolved V gene accounts for under half of them, and the cause for the rest is not known. Clone size and the V and J calls come from that table; the DNA yielded D and trimming. Present in this sample are approximately 63,000 clones, about 78% of which were seen just once. The leading ten clones occupy almost 0.55% of the sample.

The V gene is TRBV4-1 and the J gene is TRBJ2-7; 11 central nucleotides agree with TRBD2. Sequences were obtained from memory CD4+ T cells from blood. The receptor's source is an adult in good health and CMV-seronegative. Some clones in this sample may be carry-over from other donors' samples. The DNA is TGCGCCAGCAGCCGAACTAGCGGGGGACGAAATTACGAGCAGTACTTC. This is translated as CASSRTSGGRNYEQYF.